This T cell receptor (beta chain) was recorded in a study of cytomegalovirus exposure and HLA in healthy donors. Notes on the study in general: Researchers catalogued 164 TCR beta chains as cytomegalovirus-associated. As was reported, the HLA-A and HLA-B alleles of most subjects were accurately predicted from TCR beta sequences.

The PCR used 60 Vbeta and 13 Jbeta primers. In the original processing: Unique TCR beta chains totaled some 78 million in a later count, with roughly 12 million of them shared. Only in-frame clones appear in the TCRdb table, and some are missing; sequencing was by immunoSEQ multiplex PCR. For V, J and clone size, that table is used; D and trimming come from the DNA. The sample contains 150,000 or so clones, 80% to 90% of which appear only once. As for this clone: Antigen specificity is unknown.

Trimming took off 0 bases at V and 5 bases at J, with 5 bases between the two ends. The CDR3 length is 13 residues. This receptor was obtained from a woman aged 18 to 35 in good health and CMV-seronegative. V is TRBV23-1 and J is TRBJ1-5; D unclear. TRBV23-1 is classed as an ORF, of uncertain function. Sample: PBMCs. Written as DNA, the CDR3 is TGCGCCAGCAGTCAATCAACGGATCAGCCCCAGCATTTT. This encodes CASSQSTDQPQHF.